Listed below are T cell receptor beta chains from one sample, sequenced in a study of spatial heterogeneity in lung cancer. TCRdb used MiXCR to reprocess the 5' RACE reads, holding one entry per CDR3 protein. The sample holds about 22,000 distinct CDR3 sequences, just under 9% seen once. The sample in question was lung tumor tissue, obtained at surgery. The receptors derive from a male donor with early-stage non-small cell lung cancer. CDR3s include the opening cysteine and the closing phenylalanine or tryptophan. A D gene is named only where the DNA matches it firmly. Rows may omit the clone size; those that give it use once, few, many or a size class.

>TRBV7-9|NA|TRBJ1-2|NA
CASSLGAVNLYGYTF
TGTGCCAGCAGCTTAGGGGCAGTGAATCTCTATGGCTACACCTTC
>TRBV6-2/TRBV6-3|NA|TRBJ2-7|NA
CASSYLWTGEQYF
TGTGCCAGCAGTTACCTCTGGACTGGTGAGCAGTACTTC
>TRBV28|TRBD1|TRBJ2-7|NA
CASSRETGVIDTYEQYF
TGTGCCAGCAGTCGGGAGACAGGGGTGATAGATACCTACGAGCAGTACTTC
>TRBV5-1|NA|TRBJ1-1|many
CASSLSEGTEAFF
TGCGCCAGCAGCTTGTCAGAGGGGACTGAAGCTTTCTTT
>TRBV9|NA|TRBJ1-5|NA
CASSVGSRENQPQHF
TGTGCCAGCAGCGTAGGGAGTAGAGAAAATCAGCCCCAGCATTTT
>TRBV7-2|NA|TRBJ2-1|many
CASSYAGKYYNEQFF
TGTGCCAGCAGCTATGCGGGAAAATACTACAATGAGCAGTTCTTC
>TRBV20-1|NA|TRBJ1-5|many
CSARPSRQVRDQPQHF
TGCAGTGCTAGGCCCAGCCGACAGGTTAGGGACCAGCCCCAGCATTTT
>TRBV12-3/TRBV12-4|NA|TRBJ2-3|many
CASSFRGDGTDTQYF
TGTGCCAGCAGTTTCAGGGGGGACGGCACAGATACGCAGTATTTT
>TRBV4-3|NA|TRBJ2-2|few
CASSQDQVVWTGELFF
TGCGCCAGCAGCCAAGATCAGGTGGTATGGACCGGGGAGCTGTTTTTT
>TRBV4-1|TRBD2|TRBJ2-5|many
CASSQVPASGEETQYF
TGCGCCAGCAGCCAAGTCCCGGCTAGCGGCGAAGAGACCCAGTACTTC
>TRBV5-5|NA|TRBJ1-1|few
CASSFIYGTEAFF
TGTGCCAGCAGCTTCATCTATGGCACTGAAGCTTTCTTT
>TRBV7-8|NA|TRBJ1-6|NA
CASSPLVGSPLHF
TGTGCCAGCAGCCCGCTCGTTGGTTCACCCCTCCACTTT
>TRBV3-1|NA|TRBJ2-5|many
CASSQGRGTGETQYF
TGTGCCAGCAGCCAAGGCCGGGGCACCGGCGAGACCCAGTACTTC
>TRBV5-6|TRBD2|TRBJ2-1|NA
CASSLGASGRSEQFF
TGTGCCAGCAGCTTGGGGGCTAGCGGGAGGAGTGAGCAGTTCTTC
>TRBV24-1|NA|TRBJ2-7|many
CATSDGAGDYYEQYF
TGTGCCACCAGTGACGGAGCGGGCGACTACTACGAGCAGTACTTC
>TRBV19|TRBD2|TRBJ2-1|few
CASSIMTSGSLNEQFF
TGTGCCAGTAGTATTATGACTAGCGGGTCCCTCAATGAGCAGTTCTTC
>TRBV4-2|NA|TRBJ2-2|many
CASSSPGRTGELFF
TGTGCCAGCAGCTCTCCAGGGAGGACCGGGGAGCTGTTTTTT
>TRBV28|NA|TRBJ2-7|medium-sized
CASSLRGALSYEQYF
TGTGCCAGCAGTTTAAGAGGGGCTCTCTCCTACGAGCAGTACTTC
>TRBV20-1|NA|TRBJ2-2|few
CSARDLNTGELFF
TGCAGTGCTAGGGACTTGAACACCGGGGAGCTGTTTTTT
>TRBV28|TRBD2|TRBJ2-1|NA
CASSPPGGSHEQFF
TGTGCCAGCAGCCCCCCGGGGGGGTCCCATGAGCAGTTCTTC
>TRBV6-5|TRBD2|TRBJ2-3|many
CASTKGGGRSSTTQYF
TGTGCCAGCACCAAGGGGGGCGGGAGGTCATCGACTACGCAGTATTTT
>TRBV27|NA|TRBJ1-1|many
CASSYRFSRTSFF
TGTGCCAGCAGTTATAGGTTCTCCCGGACATCGTTCTTT
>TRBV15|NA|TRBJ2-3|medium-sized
CATSGGTDTQYF
TGTGCCACCAGCGGGGGCACAGATACGCAGTATTTT
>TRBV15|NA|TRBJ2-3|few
CATSRGGAGTDTQYF
TGTGCCACCAGCAGAGGAGGGGCTGGGACAGATACGCAGTATTTT
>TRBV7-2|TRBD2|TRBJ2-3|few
CASSLAASGSWADTQYF
TGTGCCAGCAGCTTAGCGGCTAGCGGGAGTTGGGCAGATACGCAGTATTTT
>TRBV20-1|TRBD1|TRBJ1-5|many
CSARDRGRLSNQPQHF
TGCAGTGCACGAGACAGGGGGCGACTTAGCAATCAGCCCCAGCATTTT
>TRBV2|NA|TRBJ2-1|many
CASMRGVEQFF
TGTGCCAGCATGAGGGGGGTGGAGCAGTTCTTC
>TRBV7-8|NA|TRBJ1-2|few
CASSGRWESGYTF
TGTGCCAGCAGTGGGAGGTGGGAATCGGGCTACACCTTC
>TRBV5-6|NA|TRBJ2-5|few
CASSFVSDQETQYF
TGTGCCAGCAGTTTTGTGTCAGACCAAGAGACCCAGTACTTC
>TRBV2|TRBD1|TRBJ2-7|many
CASSPWDRGYEQYF
TGTGCCAGCAGTCCTTGGGACAGGGGTTACGAGCAGTACTTC
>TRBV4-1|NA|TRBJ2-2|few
CASSQGPLRQEPNTGELFF
TGCGCCAGCAGCCAAGGGCCCCTCCGGCAGGAACCGAACACCGGGGAGCTGTTTTTT
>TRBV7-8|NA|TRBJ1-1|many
CASSLEQGEAFF
TGTGCCAGCAGCTTAGAACAGGGCGAAGCTTTCTTT
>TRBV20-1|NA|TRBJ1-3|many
CSAISTNSGNTIYF
TGCAGTGCTATTAGTACGAACTCTGGAAACACCATATATTTT
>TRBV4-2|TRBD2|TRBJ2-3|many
CASSQELAGGSTDTQYF
TGTGCCAGCAGCCAGGAATTAGCGGGGGGGAGCACAGATACGCAGTATTTT
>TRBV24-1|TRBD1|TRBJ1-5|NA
CATSDLSYRGYQPQHF
TGTGCCACCAGTGATTTGAGCTACAGGGGGTATCAGCCCCAGCATTTT
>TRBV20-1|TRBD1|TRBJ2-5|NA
CSARVGGGETQYF
TGCAGTGCTAGAGTAGGGGGCGGGGAGACCCAGTACTTC
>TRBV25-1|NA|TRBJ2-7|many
CASSAPGVRGSYEQYF
TGTGCCAGCAGTGCTCCAGGGGTTCGGGGCTCCTACGAGCAGTACTTC
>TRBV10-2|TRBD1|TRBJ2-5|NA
CASSPGGRETQYF
TGCGCCAGCAGTCCAGGGGGCCGGGAGACCCAGTACTTC
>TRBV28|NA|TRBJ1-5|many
CASSILQGSGQPQHF
TGTGCCAGCAGTATTCTTCAGGGAAGTGGGCAGCCCCAGCATTTT
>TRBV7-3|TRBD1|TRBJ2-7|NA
CASSSLPGTGLYEQYF
TGTGCCAGCAGCTCACTCCCCGGGACAGGGCTTTACGAGCAGTACTTC
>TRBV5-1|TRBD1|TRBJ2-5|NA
CASSLEGQRETQYF
TGCGCCAGCAGCTTGGAGGGACAGAGGGAGACCCAGTACTTC
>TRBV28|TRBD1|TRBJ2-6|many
CASSQGQGVFSGANVLTF
TGTGCCAGCAGCCAGGGACAGGGGGTTTTTTCTGGGGCCAACGTCCTGACTTTC
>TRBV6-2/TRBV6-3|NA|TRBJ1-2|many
CASSYSSAIYGYTF
TGTGCCAGCAGTTACTCTTCAGCAATTTATGGCTACACCTTC
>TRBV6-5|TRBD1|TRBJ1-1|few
CASRRSGTGLTEAFF
TGTGCCAGCAGACGATCCGGGACAGGGCTGACTGAAGCTTTCTTT
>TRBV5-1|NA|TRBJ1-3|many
CASSSGRSYSGNTIYF
TGCGCCAGCAGCTCGGGACGGTCCTACTCTGGAAACACCATATATTTT
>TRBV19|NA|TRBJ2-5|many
CASSRNREQETQYF
TGTGCCAGTAGTAGGAACAGGGAACAAGAGACCCAGTACTTC
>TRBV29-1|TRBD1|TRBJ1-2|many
CSVLRGLGYGYTF
TGCAGCGTCCTCAGGGGGCTTGGCTATGGCTACACCTTC
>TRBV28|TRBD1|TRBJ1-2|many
CASSRPLRDRGGYTF
TGTGCCAGCAGTCGGCCACTCCGGGACAGGGGCGGCTACACCTTC
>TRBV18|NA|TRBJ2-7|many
CASSPSSAYSSYEQYF
TGTGCCAGCTCACCGAGTTCCGCGTATAGCTCCTACGAGCAGTACTTC
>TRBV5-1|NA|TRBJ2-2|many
CASSGGRNTGELFF
TGCGCCAGCAGCGGGGGGCGGAACACCGGGGAGCTGTTTTTT
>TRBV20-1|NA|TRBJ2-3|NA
CSSDTTSTDTQYF
TGCAGTTCTGACACAACAAGCACAGATACGCAGTATTTT
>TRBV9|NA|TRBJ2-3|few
CASSSTDRDWSDTQYF
TGTGCCAGCAGCTCCACCGACCGGGACTGGTCAGATACGCAGTATTTT
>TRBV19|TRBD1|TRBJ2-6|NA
CASSTTGQGWKSGANVLTF
TGTGCCAGTAGTACGACGGGACAGGGGTGGAAGTCTGGGGCCAACGTCCTGACTTTC
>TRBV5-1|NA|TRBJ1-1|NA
CASSFSGPGDTEAFF
TGCGCCAGCAGCTTTAGTGGCCCCGGGGACACTGAAGCTTTCTTT
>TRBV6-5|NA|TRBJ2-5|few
CASSPRPSLQETQYF
TGTGCCAGCAGTCCGCGACCCTCCTTGCAAGAGACCCAGTACTTC